The present T cell receptor (beta chain) was sequenced within a study of shared clonotypes between healthy human individuals. V shed 2 bases and J 4 bases; nucleotides not matched to a gene: 8. Germline CDR1 reads MNHEY; CDR2 reads SMNVEV (reference sequence). The CDR3 contains 16 residues. Assay used: immunoSEQ multiplex PCR; TCRdb lists only in-frame clones, some missing. There are around 700,000 clones in the sample; roughly 78% occur only once, and less than 2% lies in the top ten. The specimen sequenced was memory CD4+ T cells sorted from blood. Subset described: CD45RA-negative fraction. This sequence originates from a woman in her twenties or thirties in good health. The V and J genes are TRBV27 and TRBJ1-1, with 9 bases fitting TRBD1. CDR3 DNA: TGTGCCAGCAGTTTAGGCCCGGGACAGGGTGGCACTGAAGCTTTCTTT. This sequence encodes CASSLGPGQGGTEAFF.